This T cell receptor beta chain was sequenced in a study of blood T cell repertoires in COVID-19. Study details: T cells, B-cell-depleted T cells, or PBMCs supplied cDNA or gDNA.

Clinical history reported by participants formed the basis on which cohorts were assigned. Each recovered donor of Cohort 3 presented with two negative PCRs, clearance, or symptom resolution. Looked up from germline, CDR1 is MDHEN and CDR2 is SYDVKM. This CDR3 comprises 14 residues. The V and J ends lost 9 bases and 3 bases respectively, with 17 bases between them. Per the original data handling: Using reference gene primer amplification, nucleated cell counts were estimated. The assay was immunoSEQ multiplex PCR, and TCRdb's table has in-frame clones only and misses some. V and J calls and clone size are those listed in that table; D and trimming were worked out from the DNA. The data contain 200,000 or so clones, 87% of them seen just once; the ten biggest clones take up about 10%.

Material: PBMCs or T cells enriched from blood (not recorded which). This clonotype originated in a man aged 30 to 39 who had recovered from COVID-19. The chain has TRBV28 and TRBJ1-1; tentative D call: TRBD1 (5 bases). CDR3 DNA sequence: TGTGCCAGTAGGCCTCAGGGCTCTGACACTGAAGCTTTCTTT. Amino acid sequence: CASRPQGSDTEAFF. The full variable domain, with the rest looked up from reference TRBV28 and TRBJ1-1, is DVKVTQSSRYLVKRTGEKVFLECVQDMDHENMFWYRQDPGLGLRLIYFSYDVKMKEKGDIPEGYSVSREKKERFSLILESASTNQTSMYLCASRPQGSDTEAFFGQGTRLTVV.